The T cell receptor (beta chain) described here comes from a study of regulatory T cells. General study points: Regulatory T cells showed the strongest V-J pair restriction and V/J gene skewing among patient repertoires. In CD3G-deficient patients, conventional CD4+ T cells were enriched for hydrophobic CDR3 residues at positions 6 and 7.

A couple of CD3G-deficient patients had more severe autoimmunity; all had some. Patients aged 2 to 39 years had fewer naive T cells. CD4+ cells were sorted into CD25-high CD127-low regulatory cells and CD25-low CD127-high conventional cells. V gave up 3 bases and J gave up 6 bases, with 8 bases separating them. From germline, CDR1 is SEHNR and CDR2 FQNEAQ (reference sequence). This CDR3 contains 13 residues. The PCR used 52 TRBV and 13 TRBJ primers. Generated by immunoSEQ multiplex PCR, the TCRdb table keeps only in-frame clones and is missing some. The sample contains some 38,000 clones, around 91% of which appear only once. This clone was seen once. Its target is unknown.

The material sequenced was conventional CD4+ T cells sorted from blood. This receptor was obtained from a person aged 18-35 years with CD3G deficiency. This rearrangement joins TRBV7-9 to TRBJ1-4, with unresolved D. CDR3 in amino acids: CASSLGPDEKLFF. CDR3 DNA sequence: TGTGCCAGCAGCTTGGGCCCCGATGAAAAACTGTTTTTT.